This T cell receptor (beta chain) stems from a study of shared clonotypes between healthy human individuals. This CDR3 region has 14 residues. V was shortened by 5 bases and J by 2 bases, with 12 bases between the two germline ends. This table comes from immunoSEQ multiplex PCR, and its TCRdb copy is limited to in-frame clones, with some not included. The table has some 2,500,000 clones, 90% to 95% seen once. The chain uses TRBV23-1 and TRBJ1-1, with no clear D. TRBV23-1 is an open reading frame whose function is uncertain. The receptor's source is a man aged 18 to 30 in good health. Some clones in this sample may be carry-over from other donors' samples. The sample comprised naive CD4+ T cells from PBMCs. Regarding subset: CD45RA+ positively selected. CDR3 bases: TGCGCCAGCAGTATAGCAGGCGATAACACTGAAGCTTTCTTT. Residues: CASSIAGDNTEAFF.